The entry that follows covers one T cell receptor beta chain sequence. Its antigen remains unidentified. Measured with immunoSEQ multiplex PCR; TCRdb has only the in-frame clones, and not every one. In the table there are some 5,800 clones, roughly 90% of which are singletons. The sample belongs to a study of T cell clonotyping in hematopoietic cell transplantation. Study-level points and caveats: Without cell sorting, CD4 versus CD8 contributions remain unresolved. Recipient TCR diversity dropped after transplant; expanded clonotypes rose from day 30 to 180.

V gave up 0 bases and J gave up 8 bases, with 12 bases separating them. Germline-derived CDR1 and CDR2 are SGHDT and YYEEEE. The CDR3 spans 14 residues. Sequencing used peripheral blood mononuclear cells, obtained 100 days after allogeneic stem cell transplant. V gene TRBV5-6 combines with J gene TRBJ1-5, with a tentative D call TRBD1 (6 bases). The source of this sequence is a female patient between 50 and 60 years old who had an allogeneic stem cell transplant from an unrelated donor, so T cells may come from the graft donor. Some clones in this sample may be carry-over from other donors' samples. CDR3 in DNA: TGTGCCAGCAGCTTGGGACAGGCCCGTAAGCCCCAGCATTTT. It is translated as CASSLGQARKPQHF. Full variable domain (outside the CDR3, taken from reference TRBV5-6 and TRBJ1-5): DAGVTQSPTHLIKTRGQQVTLRCSPKSGHDTVSWYQQALGQGPQFIFQYYEEEERQRGNFPDRFSGHQFPNYSSELNVNALLLGDSALYLCASSLGQARKPQHFGDGTRLSIL.